This TCR beta chain was identified during a study of T cells expressing NK-cell markers. TCRdb re-called the 5' RACE reads, yielding one record per CDR3 amino acid sequence without DNA. The sample spans about 380,000 distinct CDR3 sequences; the ten largest clones claim roughly 5.2%. The TCR comes from a man aged 18-75 years in good health. Input material: blood T cells: a sorted CD56 or NKG2C T cell subset, CD4+ or CD8+ T cells, or bulk PBMC T cells (not recorded which).

The CDR3 loop is CSASLGGRLDSPLHF. This chain joins TRBV20-1 and TRBJ1-6; the TCRdb D gene call, TRBD1, has no DNA to confirm it. CDR1 and CDR2 from the germline V gene are DFQATT and SNEGSKA (reference sequence). The CDR3 runs to 15 residues.